This T cell receptor (beta chain) stems from a study of vaccination and CD4 T cells after COVID-19. The study sequenced cultured CD4+ T cell DNA using the Oncomine TCR Beta short-read assay. TCRdb re-called the PCR reads through MiXCR, storing one row per CDR3 protein. The repertoire holds approximately 15,000 distinct CDR3 sequences, with approximately 84% as singletons. Documented treatment: approximately 11-day PBMC culture with coronavirus spike peptide pools or control peptides (ViraFEST assay). V lost 8 bases, J lost 4 bases, and 20 bases lay in between. The CDR3 has 15 residues. Germline CDR1 and CDR2: LNHDA and SQIVND (reference sequence). The sample holds one count of this clonotype. Antigen: not known.

This TCR came from a human donor who received a COVID-19 vaccine. The chain has TRBV19 and TRBJ1-2, with D hard to call. The specimen was CD4+ T cells from blood, cultured in vitro, collected after SARS-CoV-2 vaccination. CDR3 coding DNA: TGTGCCAGTCGACAATTCGGAGGGTCTCTCTATGGCTACACCTTC. This gives the protein CASRQFGGSLYGYTF.